The 17 T cell receptor beta chains below come from one sample, sequenced in a study of PD-L1 blockade in urothelial cancer. The repertoire was sequenced with immunoSEQ multiplex PCR; TCRdb's copy has only in-frame clones and lacks some. The sample shows approximately 100,000 clones, approximately 91% of them seen only once. This specimen was PBMCs, taken around atezolizumab (anti-PD-L1) treatment. The receptors shown here come from a woman aged 80 or over with urothelial cancer.

CDR3 in DNA: TGTGCCAGCAGCCGAGCCTCGGAGCGACAAGAGACCCAGTACTTC. Residues: CASSRASERQETQYF. V and J are TRBV11-2 and TRBJ2-5; no clear D gene. The germline V gene encodes CDR1 SGHAT and CDR2 FQNNGV. The CDR3 extends over 15 amino acids. V was trimmed by 5 bases and J by 2 bases, leaving 15 bases between them.

The rearrangement uses TRBV19 and TRBJ2-3, with a possible D match to TRBD2 (6 bases). The CDR3 contains 14 residues. Trimming shortened V by 6 bases and J by 6 bases, and 16 bases separated the two germline ends. CDR1 is LNHDA and CDR2 is SQIVND in the germline V gene (reference sequence). CDR3 coding DNA: TGTGCCAGTAGATCGGGAGCTATAGGTGATACGCAGTATTTT. This codes for CASRSGAIGDTQYF.

The CDR3 protein is CASSPPRAYGYTF. In DNA, the CDR3 is TGTGCCAGCAGCCCCCCCCGCGCCTATGGCTACACCTTC. The V and J genes are TRBV5-4 and TRBJ1-2; D unclear. Germline V gene sequence: CDR1 SGHNT, CDR2 YYREEE (reference sequence). The CDR3 loop spans 13 amino acids. V was trimmed by 4 bases and J by 4 bases, leaving 11 bases between them.

The chain links TRBV10-1 to TRBJ2-2; TRBD2 agrees at 8 bases. This CDR3 has 14 amino acids. In germline, CDR1 is WNHNN, CDR2 SYGVQD (reference sequence). V lost 3 bases and J lost 8; bases outside the gene matches: 5. CDR3 in amino acids: CASSDLAGTGELFF. CDR3 DNA: TGCGCCAGCAGTGATTTAGCGGGAACGGGGGAGCTGTTTTTT.

The rearrangement uses TRBV7-8 and TRBJ1-1; tentative D call: TRBD1 (6 bases). Germline V gene sequence: CDR1 SGHVS, CDR2 FQNEAQ. The CDR3 is 14 amino acids. The V end was cut by 0 bases, the J end by 6 bases, with 11 bases between. The CDR3 protein is CASSLADSGAEAFF. The CDR3 DNA is TGTGCCAGCAGCTTAGCGGATTCAGGGGCTGAAGCTTTCTTT.

The genes are TRBV14 and TRBJ1-5; 8 bases match TRBD1. Germline CDR1 and CDR2: SGHDN and FVKESK. The CDR3 extends over 16 amino acids. With 0 bases clipped from V and 6 bases from J, the junction kept 7 bases outside the gene matches. CDR3: CASSQERQGAIQPQHF. CDR3 DNA sequence: TGTGCCAGCAGCCAAGAGAGGCAGGGGGCGATTCAGCCCCAGCATTTT.

The chain employs TRBV27 and TRBJ2-1; 9 bases map to TRBD2. Germline-derived CDR1 and CDR2 are MNHEY and SMNVEV (reference sequence). CDR3 length: 15 amino acids. After removal of 4 bases from V and 9 bases from J, the junction contained 10 bases not matched to a gene. CDR3 in DNA: TGTGCCAGCAGTTCTAAGCGGGAGGTGATAGGTGAGCAGTTCTTC. Its protein is CASSSKREVIGEQFF.

The rearrangement links TRBV19 to TRBJ2-1, with 13 bases aligning to TRBD2. The CDR3 consists of 16 residues. Per the germline V gene, CDR1 is LNHDA and CDR2 is SQIVND (reference sequence). Losses at the gene ends were 1 base for V and 9 bases for J; bases not matched to a gene: 6. CDR3 in amino acids: CASSIVATSGRPEQFF. The CDR3 DNA follows: TGTGCCAGTAGTATAGTCGCGACTAGCGGGAGGCCTGAGCAGTTCTTC.

The CDR3 DNA is TGCGCCAGCAGCTTGCGGACAGCGACAGATACGCAGTATTTT. Translating gives CASSLRTATDTQYF. V gene TRBV5-1 combines with J gene TRBJ2-3; weak D call: TRBD1 (6 bases). The germline V gene encodes CDR1 SGHRS and CDR2 YFSETQ. Trimming cost V 1 base and J 3 bases, with 9 bases left between them. The CDR3 has 14 residues.

V is TRBV28 and J is TRBJ1-3; 10 positions agree with TRBD1. This CDR3 spans 16 amino acids. J gave up 5 bases and V 5 bases, and 9 bases lay outside the gene matches. Germline V CDR1 and CDR2: MDHEN, SYDVKM. CDR3 bases: TGTGCCAGCAGTCCGACGGCGGGACAGGGGAGAAACACCATATATTTT. Residues: CASSPTAGQGRNTIYF.

In this sample, this clone turned up once. V usage is TRBV13 and J usage is TRBJ2-3; a weak D match, TRBD2 (6 bases). V lost 3 bases and J 5 bases, leaving 18 bases between the germline ends. CDR3 length: 16 amino acids. Germline V gene sequence: CDR1 PRHDT, CDR2 FYEKMQ (reference sequence). The CDR3 protein is CASSFVSGAGRDTQYF. CDR3 bases: TGTGCCAGCAGCTTTGTCAGCGGAGCGGGTAGAGATACGCAGTATTTT. Combining the CDR3 with reference TRBV13 and TRBJ2-3 gives the whole variable domain AAGVIQSPRHLIKEKRETATLKCYPIPRHDTVYWYQQGPGQDPQFLISFYEKMQSDKGSIPDRFSAQQFSDYHSELNMSSLELGDSALYFCASSFVSGAGRDTQYFGPGTRLTVL.

V is TRBV6-1 and J is TRBJ2-1, with 8 bases matching TRBD1. J lost 2 bases, V lost 6 bases, and 6 bases had no gene match. Germline assignment: CDR1 MNHNS and CDR2 SASEGT. This CDR3 contains 15 residues. CDR3 protein: CASRAGTGAYNEQFF. For the CDR3, the DNA is TGTGCCAGCAGGGCCGGGACAGGAGCCTACAATGAGCAGTTCTTC.

This rearrangement joins TRBV7-7 to TRBJ2-2, with 10 bases identical to TRBD2. Germline assignment: CDR1 SSHAT and CDR2 FNYEAQ (reference sequence). J gave up 6 bases and V 1 base, and 5 bases lay outside the gene matches. This CDR3 is built from 16 residues. CDR3 sequence (DNA): TGTGCCAGCAGCTTAGGGCTAGCGGGAGAATCCGGGGAGCTGTTTTTT. It specifies CASSLGLAGESGELFF.

This chain joins TRBV7-3 and TRBJ2-5, with D perhaps TRBD2 (7 bases). Per germline, CDR1 SGHTA and CDR2 FQGTGA. CDR3 length: 15 amino acids. Trimming removed 5 bases from V and 2 bases from J, with 15 bases in between. CDR3 DNA sequence: TGTGCCAGCAGCCTTCAGGGAGGGGGACAAGAGACCCAGTACTTC. Its translation is CASSLQGGGQETQYF.

The chain recombines TRBV5-1 with TRBJ1-4; the D is unclear. CDR3 length: 14 amino acids. V was trimmed by 4 bases and J by 7 bases, leaving 14 bases between them. In germline, CDR1 is SGHRS, CDR2 YFSETQ. In nucleotides, the CDR3 is TGCGCCAGCAGCGCGGAAGCGGCGGGTGAAAAACTGTTTTTT. It translates to CASSAEAAGEKLFF.

The chain is built from TRBV27 and TRBJ1-2; no reliable D call. CDR3 length equals 14 residues. The V end lost 4 bases, the J end lost 5 bases, and 14 bases lay between the germline ends. The germline gives CDR1 MNHEY, CDR2 SMNVEV (reference sequence). The CDR3 nucleotides are TGTGCCAGCAGTTATAGCGAAGGGAGGTATGGCTACACCTTC. This translates into CASSYSEGRYGYTF.

The chain has TRBV18 and TRBJ2-3; 7 bases map to TRBD2. From germline, CDR1 is KGHSH and CDR2 LQKENI. The junction had 4 bases not matched to a gene; V was cut back by 6 bases and J by 1 base. There are 14 residues in the CDR3. The CDR3 here is CASSAGAGTDTQYF. Written as DNA, the CDR3 is TGTGCCAGCTCTGCGGGAGCGGGCACAGATACGCAGTATTTT.